Presented here are 12 T cell receptor beta chains from one specimen sequenced in a study of cytomegalovirus exposure and HLA in healthy donors. The primer mix had 60 Vbeta and 13 Jbeta primers. The assay was immunoSEQ multiplex PCR, and TCRdb's table has in-frame clones only and misses some. The sample lists some 120,000 clones, under 85% occurring once. The source material was PBMCs. The receptors come from a man aged 18 to 30 in good health and CMV-seropositive.

Concerning this clone itself: The same CDR3 also results from other DNA sequences found in this sample. This chain links TRBV5-4 with TRBJ1-2; perhaps TRBD1 as D (5 bases). Germline CDR1 reads SGHNT; CDR2 reads YYREEE (reference sequence). V was pared by 5 bases and J by 2 bases, with 10 bases between. The length of the CDR3 is 13 residues. The DNA of the CDR3 is TGTGCCAGCAGTCCGGACACGAACTATGGCTACACCTTC. It encodes CASSPDTNYGYTF.

The genes are TRBV30 and TRBJ1-5; the D gene is possibly TRBD1 (6 bases). Trimming removed 2 bases from V and 1 base from J, with 12 bases in between. The CDR3 runs to 15 residues. Germline CDR1 GTSNPN, CDR2 SVGIG (reference sequence). The CDR3 nucleotides read TGTGCCTGGAGTCCCACAGGGTTGAGCAATCAGCCCCAGCATTTT. Translation: CAWSPTGLSNQPQHF.

This clone was observed a single time. The chain has TRBV18 and TRBJ2-5; 9 nucleotides line up with TRBD1. The germline V gene encodes CDR1 KGHSH and CDR2 LQKENI. The CDR3 is 14 amino acids. V trimming: 8 bases; J trimming: 3 bases; junction bases outside the gene matches: 7. Here the CDR3 reads CASLRDRVEETQYF. The CDR3 DNA reads TGTGCCAGCCTCAGGGACAGGGTGGAAGAGACCCAGTACTTC. The full variable domain, rest sourced from reference TRBV18 and TRBJ2-5, is NAGVMQNPRHLVRRRGQEARLRCSPMKGHSHVYWYRQLPEEGLKFMVYLQKENIIDESGMPKERFSAEFPKEGPSILRIQQVVRGDSAAYFCASLRDRVEETQYFGPGTRLLVL.

This clone has more than one count but fewer than ten. This chain links TRBV12-5 with TRBJ2-2; TRBD1 aligns across 11 bases. The CDR3 has 22 residues. J was trimmed by 2 bases and V by 0 bases; bases with no gene match: 17. Germline lookup yields CDR1 LGHNT and CDR2 FRNRAP. The CDR3 is CASGLVLRDGVRTGGNTGELFF. The CDR3, as DNA: TGTGCTAGTGGTTTGGTACTACGGGACGGGGTCCGGACAGGGGGCAACACCGGGGAGCTGTTTTTT.

This chain joins TRBV6-5 and TRBJ2-2, with TRBD1 as a possible D gene (5 bases). Per the germline V gene, CDR1 is MNHEY and CDR2 is SVGAGI. The CDR3 covers 13 residues. Trimming took 9 bases from V and 6 from J, leaving 14 bases between them. The CDR3 loop reads CASGRGIPGELFF. The DNA for the CDR3 is TGTGCCAGTGGAAGGGGCATCCCCGGGGAGCTGTTTTTT.

V and J are TRBV11-2 and TRBJ2-1; 11 bases agree with TRBD2. Per germline, CDR1 SGHAT and CDR2 FQNNGV. V dropped 4 bases and J dropped 9; count of bases not matched to a gene: 8. This CDR3 has 15 residues. CDR3 region: CASSSISGRDGEQFF. DNA for the CDR3: TGTGCCAGCAGCTCAATTAGCGGGAGGGATGGTGAGCAGTTCTTC.

Concerning this clone: This CDR3 is also generated by other DNA sequences in the sample. The V call is TRBV4-1, the J call TRBJ1-2; 8 nucleotides agree with TRBD1. The germline gives CDR1 MGHRA, CDR2 YSYEKL. V gave up 1 base and J gave up 8 bases; unmatched junction bases: 15. The CDR3 runs to 17 residues. In DNA form, the CDR3 reads TGCGCCAGCAGCCAAGTTGAAATGGACAGGGCGCTGGGAGGCTACACCTTC. It translates to CASSQVEMDRALGGYTF.

This rearrangement joins TRBV7-9 to TRBJ1-6, with 7 bases fitting TRBD1. The germline gives CDR1 SEHNR, CDR2 FQNEAQ (reference sequence). The trim removed 5 bases at V and 9 bases at J, leaving 10 bases unmatched. This CDR3 spans 15 amino acids. CDR3 residues: CASSTGDRVGSPLHF. In DNA, the CDR3 is TGTGCCAGCAGCACTGGTGACAGGGTTGGTTCACCCCTCCACTTT.

This clone showed up just once. The chain links TRBV5-1 to TRBJ2-3; 7 positions agree with TRBD1. Germline V gene data show CDR1 as SGHRS and CDR2 as YFSETQ. This CDR3 has 15 residues. With 3 bases clipped from V and 0 bases from J, the junction kept 4 bases outside the gene matches. Here the CDR3 DNA reads TGCGCCAGCAGCTCTAGAGGGGGCAGCACAGATACGCAGTATTTT. Residues: CASSSRGGSTDTQYF.

The rearrangement joins TRBV6-5 to TRBJ1-1; possible D gene TRBD1, 6 bases. CDR3 length equals 13 residues. Deletions cut 0 bases from V and 7 bases from J, with 9 bases between. Germline CDR1 is MNHEY and CDR2 is SVGAGI. CDR3: CASSYSTGLEAFF. CDR3 coding DNA: TGTGCCAGCAGTTACTCAACAGGGCTTGAAGCTTTCTTT.

The chain recombines TRBV4-1 with TRBJ1-1; a possible D gene is TRBD1 (5 bases). The germline CDR1 and CDR2 sequences are MGHRA and YSYEKL. The CDR3 is 15 residues long. Trimming stripped 0 bases from V and 7 bases from J, with 15 bases between. CDR3 sequence: CASSQENPGRFEAFF. The CDR3 coding sequence is TGCGCCAGCAGCCAAGAAAATCCAGGGCGGTTTGAAGCTTTCTTT.

The rearrangement links TRBV5-6 to TRBJ2-5, with 10 bases aligning to TRBD2. Germline V gene lookup returns CDR1 SGHDT and CDR2 YYEEEE. After removal of 4 bases from V and 2 bases from J, the junction contained 5 bases not matched to a gene. There are 15 residues in the CDR3. Here the CDR3 DNA reads TGTGCCAGCAGCCTAGCGGGAGTTGGGCAAGAGACCCAGTACTTC. The encoded protein is CASSLAGVGQETQYF.